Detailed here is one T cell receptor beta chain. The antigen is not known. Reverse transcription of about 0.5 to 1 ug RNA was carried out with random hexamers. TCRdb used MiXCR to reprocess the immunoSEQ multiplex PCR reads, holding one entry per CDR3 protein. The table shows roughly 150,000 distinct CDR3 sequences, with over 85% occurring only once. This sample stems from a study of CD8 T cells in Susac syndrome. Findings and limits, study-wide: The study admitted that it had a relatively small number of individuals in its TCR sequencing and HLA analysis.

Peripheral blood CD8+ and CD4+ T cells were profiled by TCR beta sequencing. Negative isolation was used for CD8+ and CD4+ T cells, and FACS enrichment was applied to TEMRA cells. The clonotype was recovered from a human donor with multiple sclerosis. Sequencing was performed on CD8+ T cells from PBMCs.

CDR3: CAWSPANTGELFF. The CDR3 nucleotides are TGTGCCTGGAGTCCAGCCAACACCGGGGAGCTGTTTTTT. This chain uses TRBV30 with TRBJ2-2; D call uncertain. V lost 2 bases to trimming and J lost 2 bases, with 6 bases between them. This CDR3 has 13 amino acids. The germline gives CDR1 GTSNPN, CDR2 SVGIG (reference sequence).